This T cell receptor (beta chain) stems from a study of control samples from healthy donors and cancer patients. Trimming took 6 bases from V and 8 from J, leaving 14 bases between them. The CDR3 consists of 13 residues. The V gene's germline CDR1 is MDHEN and CDR2 SYDVKM. Repertoires were generated with immunoSEQ multiplex PCR, while TCRdb's copy carries only in-frame clones and drops some. Of 150,000 or so clones in the sample, 92% are singletons; the top ten hold roughly 0.7%. The V call is TRBV28, the J call TRBJ2-1; possible D gene TRBD2, 6 bases. The origin of this receptor is a woman aged 25 to 39 in good health. The material sequenced was blood. The CDR3 here is CASRGGVKHEQFF. CDR3 in DNA: TGTGCCAGCAGGGGGGGAGTCAAGCATGAGCAGTTCTTC.